This T cell receptor beta chain was documented in a study of Ad26.COV2.S vaccination and SARS-CoV-2 variants. About the study: The donor participated in the COV1001 trial, in its Ad26.COV2.S arm. Ad26.COV2.S shots went into the muscle once or twice, 56 days apart.

The CDR3 has 14 amino acids. The germline gives CDR1 LNHNV, CDR2 YYDKDF (reference sequence). V lost 0 bases, J lost 4 bases, and 8 bases lay in between. Assay: immunoSEQ multiplex PCR; the TCRdb copy retains only in-frame clones and omits some. The sample lists some 350,000 clones; more than 75% were seen once. Regarding treatment: roughly 20 received Ad26.COV2.S at low or high dose, single or two shots; about 5 received placebo; per-sample allocation not given. The study sampled participants on day 63 after the first vaccine or placebo injection. Wuhan-strain SARS-CoV-2 spike was expressed by the Ad26 vector that made up the vaccine.

The J gene is TRBJ2-3, the V gene TRBV15; D is undetermined. This TCR came from a person aged 18-60 years who received the Ad26.COV2.S COVID-19 vaccine or a placebo. Sequencing was performed on peripheral blood, taken in a trial of Ad26.COV2.S vaccine versus placebo. DNA for the CDR3: TGTGCCACCAGCAGAGATCGCGCGTCAGATACGCAGTATTTT. Protein product: CATSRDRASDTQYF.